The 26 T cell receptor beta chains below were found in one sample sequenced in a study of T cell changes during pregnancy in multiple sclerosis. Only in-frame clones appear in the TCRdb table, and some are missing; sequencing was by immunoSEQ multiplex PCR. Of about 52,000 clones in the sample, around 90% were seen once. The sample here was CD4+ T cells from peripheral blood mononuclear cells, taken before pregnancy. These receptors came from a female donor with multiple sclerosis, enrolled in a pregnancy study.

The chain employs TRBV25-1 and TRBJ1-1; 9 positions agree with TRBD1. The V gene's germline CDR1 is MGHDK and CDR2 SYGVNS. The trim removed 5 bases at V and 0 bases at J, leaving 7 bases unmatched. This CDR3 is 16 amino acids long. CDR3 sequence (DNA): TGTGCCAGCAGTCCGGGACAGGGTTATATGAACACTGAAGCTTTCTTT. It encodes CASSPGQGYMNTEAFF.

The chain recombines TRBV5-5 with TRBJ2-2, with D uncertain. CDR3 length equals 14 residues. V dropped 3 bases and J dropped 1 base, with 7 bases sitting between them. Per germline, CDR1 SGHKS and CDR2 YYEKEE (reference sequence). CDR3 region: CASSSSGNTGELFF. CDR3 nucleotides: TGTGCCAGCAGCTCCTCCGGGAACACCGGGGAGCTGTTTTTT.

The rearrangement uses TRBV29-1 and TRBJ2-5; TRBD1 matches at 9 bases. Looked up from germline, CDR1 is SQVTM and CDR2 is ANQGSEA. V lost 3 bases, J lost 2 bases, and 7 bases stayed unmatched. The CDR3 has 15 residues. This chain's CDR3 is CSVEPLGQGQETQYF. CDR3 nucleotide sequence: TGCAGCGTTGAGCCCTTGGGACAGGGACAAGAGACCCAGTACTTC.

The V and J genes are TRBV5-8 and TRBJ2-1; 9 bases agree with TRBD2. With 2 bases clipped from V and 5 bases from J, the junction kept 14 bases outside the gene matches. Per germline, CDR1 SGHTS and CDR2 YDEGEE. This CDR3 has 18 amino acids. CDR3 loop: CASSFAGTSLTNNNEQFF. The CDR3 coding sequence is TGTGCCAGCAGCTTCGCCGGGACTAGCCTCACGAACAACAATGAGCAGTTCTTC.

The chain recombines TRBV6-1 with TRBJ2-7, with TRBD2 as a possible D gene (6 bases). V dropped 8 bases and J dropped 6 bases, with 11 bases sitting between them. The CDR3 consists of 11 residues. Germline V CDR1 and CDR2: MNHNS, SASEGT. This CDR3 reads CASGGVAEQYF. DNA for the CDR3: TGTGCCAGCGGCGGGGTGGCCGAGCAGTACTTC.

The chain links TRBV14 to TRBJ2-3; TRBD1 matches 9 bases. From germline, CDR1 is SGHDN and CDR2 FVKESK. There are 16 residues in the CDR3. Trimming at V came to 4 bases and at J to 1 base, leaving 6 bases not matched to a gene. This CDR3 reads CASSLTGGAGTDTQYF. Here the CDR3 DNA reads TGTGCCAGCAGCCTAACAGGGGGCGCAGGCACAGATACGCAGTATTTT.

The chain combines TRBV6-1 with TRBJ1-1; 11 bases are a match to TRBD1. V was clipped by 6 bases and J by 0 bases; unmatched bases: 3. The CDR3 spans 15 residues. CDR1 is MNHNS, CDR2 SASEGT, per germline. The CDR3 reads CASRDRGPMNTEAFF. As DNA, the CDR3 is TGTGCCAGCAGGGACAGGGGGCCCATGAACACTGAAGCTTTCTTT.

J is TRBJ1-1 and V is TRBV5-1, with 8 bases lining up with TRBD1. The length of the CDR3 is 15 residues. J was trimmed by 4 bases and V by 0 bases; bases with no gene match: 5. Germline V gene lookup returns CDR1 SGHRS and CDR2 YFSETQ. The chain's CDR3 is CASSLVTTGGTEAFF. The DNA of the CDR3 is TGCGCCAGCAGCTTGGTAACCACAGGGGGCACTGAAGCTTTCTTT.

The chain carries TRBV28 and TRBJ2-3, with D possibly being TRBD2 (6 bases). V was shortened by 2 bases and J by 4 bases, with 10 bases between the two germline ends. Germline CDR1 MDHEN, CDR2 SYDVKM. CDR3 length: 14 amino acids. For the CDR3, the DNA is TGTGCCAGCAGTTTAGGGGGGACCCCAGATACGCAGTATTTT. This encodes CASSLGGTPDTQYF.

The V call is TRBV7-2, the J call TRBJ1-2, with 7 bases that match TRBD1. CDR3 size: 13 residues. Trimming removed 3 bases from V and 4 bases from J; junction bases left unmatched: 2. Looked up from germline, CDR1 is SGHTA and CDR2 is FQGNSA. This CDR3 reads CASSFGTAYGYTF. Here the CDR3 DNA reads TGTGCCAGCAGCTTCGGGACAGCCTATGGCTACACCTTC.

The rearrangement joins TRBV7-2 to TRBJ2-7, with D maybe TRBD2 (6 bases). The V end was cut by 1 base, the J end by 3 bases, with 10 bases between. The germline gives CDR1 SGHTA, CDR2 FQGNSA. This CDR3 region has 14 residues. Written as DNA, the CDR3 is TGTGCCAGCAGCTTAGACGGGAGCTTCTACGAGCAGTACTTC. Protein: CASSLDGSFYEQYF.

The rearrangement joins TRBV27 to TRBJ2-2; 7 bases match TRBD2. Losses at the gene ends were 5 bases for V and 6 bases for J; bases not matched to a gene: 9. Germline CDR1 is MNHEY and CDR2 is SMNVEV (reference sequence). CDR3 length: 15 amino acids. The CDR3 loop is CASSVSAGVPGELFF. The CDR3 DNA reads as TGTGCCAGCAGTGTAAGCGCGGGAGTGCCCGGGGAGCTGTTTTTT.

This chain joins TRBV6-5 and TRBJ1-2; 7 nucleotides match TRBD1. This CDR3 comprises 15 residues. Germline lookup yields CDR1 MNHEY and CDR2 SVGAGI. The junction had 8 bases not matched to a gene; V was cut back by 3 bases and J by 4 bases. CDR3 loop: CASSYSGTDGYGYTF. In DNA, the CDR3 is TGTGCCAGCAGTTATTCCGGGACAGATGGCTATGGCTACACCTTC.

The rearrangement uses TRBV30 and TRBJ2-5, with a tentative D call TRBD2 (6 bases). The germline V gene encodes CDR1 GTSNPN and CDR2 SVGIG (reference sequence). Trimming took 0 bases from V and 6 from J, leaving 11 bases between them. This CDR3 is 13 amino acids long. CDR3 region: CAWSVRGKKTQYF. The CDR3 DNA sequence: TGTGCCTGGAGTGTACGGGGGAAGAAGACCCAGTACTTC.

This clone showed up just once. The genes are TRBV27 and TRBJ1-1, with D perhaps TRBD1 (6 bases). The CDR3 consists of 15 residues. The V end was cut by 4 bases, the J end by 1 base, with 13 bases between. CDR1 MNHEY and CDR2 SMNVEV come from the germline V gene (reference sequence). The CDR3 protein is CASSSNQGWNTEAFF. The CDR3 coding sequence is TGTGCCAGCAGTTCAAACCAGGGGTGGAACACTGAAGCTTTCTTT.

The rearrangement links TRBV7-2 to TRBJ2-7, with 10 bases that match TRBD1. CDR1 SGHTA and CDR2 FQGNSA come from the germline V gene. The CDR3 runs to 17 residues. J was trimmed by 4 bases and V by 5 bases; bases with no gene match: 14. CDR3 coding DNA: TGTGCCAGCAGCCTCGGGTTTTCAAGGACAGGGGGGTACGAGCAGTACTTC. It encodes CASSLGFSRTGGYEQYF.

The rearrangement links TRBV5-1 to TRBJ2-7; weak D call: TRBD1 (7 bases). The V and J ends lost 4 bases and 7 bases respectively, with 24 bases between them. There are 16 residues in the CDR3. CDR1 and CDR2 (germline): SGHRS, YFSETQ. The chain's CDR3 is CASSRDSTLGGGEQYF. CDR3 nucleotide sequence: TGCGCCAGCAGCCGGGACAGCACACTCGGTGGGGGGGAGCAGTACTTC.

This clone appeared many times. This sequence joins TRBV9 and TRBJ2-1; 8 nucleotides align to TRBD2. This CDR3 comprises 14 residues. Unmatched junction bases numbered 7, after V lost 4 bases and J lost 7 bases. Germline assignment: CDR1 SGDLS and CDR2 YYNGEE. The DNA of the CDR3 is TGTGCCAGCAGCCCCAGACTAGCGCTAAATGAGCAGTTCTTC. Its translation: CASSPRLALNEQFF.

This chain links TRBV25-1 with TRBJ1-6, with 7 bases that match TRBD1. The J segment lost 16 bases and the V segment lost 4 bases, leaving 4 bases of the junction unmatched. Germline CDR1 and CDR2: MGHDK and SYGVNS. This CDR3 region has 11 residues. The CDR3 loop is CASSGDRELHF. The CDR3, as DNA: TGTGCCAGCAGTGGGGACAGAGAACTCCACTTT.

The gene calls are TRBV18 and TRBJ2-7; D not certain. The CDR3 is made up of 12 amino acids. CDR1 and CDR2 from the germline V gene are KGHSH and LQKENI. V gave up 3 bases and J gave up 4 bases, with 7 bases separating them. The CDR3 sequence: CASSPRLYEQYF. CDR3 coding DNA: TGTGCCAGCTCACCGAGGCTATACGAGCAGTACTTC.

The chain is built from TRBV2 and TRBJ2-1; D unclear. Trimming left V 7 bases short and J 8 bases short, with 21 bases between. The germline V gene encodes CDR1 SNHLY and CDR2 FYNNEI. The CDR3 spans 15 residues. The CDR3 loop reads CASNPGSLAIDEQFF. The DNA for the CDR3 is TGTGCCAGCAACCCCGGGTCCCTCGCTATCGATGAGCAGTTCTTC.

The CDR3 protein is CASSILSRGRNQPQHF. Here the CDR3 DNA reads TGTGCCAGTAGTATTCTCTCCAGGGGGCGAAATCAGCCCCAGCATTTT. The rearrangement uses TRBV19 and TRBJ1-5; the match to TRBD1 covers 8 bases. V trimming: 3 bases; J trimming: 4 bases; junction bases outside the gene matches: 8. The CDR3 covers 16 residues. Per the germline V gene, CDR1 is LNHDA and CDR2 is SQIVND (reference sequence).

The chain employs TRBV5-1 and TRBJ2-1, with TRBD2 matching 8 bases. Germline V gene data show CDR1 as SGHRS and CDR2 as YFSETQ. This CDR3 comprises 15 residues. V was pared by 1 base and J by 5 bases, with 5 bases of the junction left unmatched. Here the CDR3 DNA reads TGCGCCAGCAGCTTGAAGACTAGCGCTCACAATGAGCAGTTCTTC. Its translation is CASSLKTSAHNEQFF.

The chain links TRBV6-1 to TRBJ1-2; D ambiguous. Trimming pared 6 bases from V and 9 bases from J, leaving 17 bases between. The CDR3 sequence is 13 residues long. CDR1 and CDR2 (germline): MNHNS, SASEGT. Here the CDR3 reads CASREAPVESYTF. CDR3 nucleotides: TGTGCCAGCAGGGAGGCCCCGGTGGAGAGCTACACCTTC.

This clone was counted once. The chain joins TRBV28 to TRBJ2-7, with D possibly matching TRBD2 (5 bases). Germline loops: CDR1 MDHEN, CDR2 SYDVKM. CDR3 size: 14 residues. V lost 1 base and J lost 2, with 9 bases in between. The CDR3 loop is CASSLLAGTYEQYF. The CDR3 coding sequence is TGTGCCAGCAGTTTATTGGCGGGTACCTACGAGCAGTACTTC.

The CDR3 is CASSKGQGSQGFTEAFF. CDR3 coding DNA: TGTGCCAGCAGCAAAGGACAGGGGAGCCAAGGTTTCACTGAAGCTTTCTTT. This chain links TRBV21-1 with TRBJ1-1; the DNA was not compared with TRBD1, the D call given in the table. TRBV21-1 is noted as a pseudogene. The CDR3 totals 17 residues.